These 29 T cell receptor beta chains originate from one sample sequenced in a study of PD-L1 blockade in urothelial cancer. Data came from immunoSEQ multiplex PCR; TCRdb stores just in-frame clones and leaves some out. Of about 45,000 clones in the sample, around 80% were seen once. Time point in this sample: peripheral blood 6 weeks after treatment start. The sample in question was PBMCs, obtained around atezolizumab (anti-PD-L1) treatment. Receptors originate from a man in his sixties with urothelial cancer.

J is TRBJ1-1 and V is TRBV28, with D unclear. V lost 6 bases and J 6 bases, leaving 17 bases between the germline ends. The germline CDR1 and CDR2 sequences are MDHEN and SYDVKM. This CDR3 is 14 amino acids long. For the CDR3, the DNA is TGTGCCAGCAGACGGATGGAGCCGAGAGCTGAAGCTTTCTTT. Protein sequence: CASRRMEPRAEAFF.

Here the CDR3 reads CASRKPGLGNEQFF. In DNA form, the CDR3 reads TGTGCCAGCAGAAAACCGGGACTTGGGAATGAGCAGTTCTTC. The gene calls are TRBV28 and TRBJ2-1, with a possible D match to TRBD2 (6 bases). Germline CDR1 reads MDHEN; CDR2 reads SYDVKM. The V end was cut by 6 bases, the J end by 7 bases, with 16 bases between. There are 14 residues in the CDR3.

This clone was counted a few times. The V and J genes are TRBV5-1 and TRBJ1-3; TRBD1 agrees at 7 bases. Germline loops: CDR1 SGHRS, CDR2 YFSETQ. This CDR3 has 15 residues. Trimming removed 0 bases from V and 0 bases from J; junction bases left unmatched: 0. The CDR3 coding sequence is TGCGCCAGCAGCTTGGGGGACAGCTCTGGAAACACCATATATTTT. It specifies CASSLGDSSGNTIYF.

This clone was counted between two and nine times. The V and J genes are TRBV27 and TRBJ2-3; D is uncertain. From germline, CDR1 is MNHEY and CDR2 SMNVEV (reference sequence). Trimming cost V 3 bases and J 6 bases, with 10 bases left between them. The CDR3 runs 13 residues. The CDR3 is CASSFAASDTQYF. The CDR3 DNA reads as TGTGCCAGCAGTTTTGCGGCGTCGGATACGCAGTATTTT.

This clone was counted once. Other DNA sequences of this sample code for an identical CDR3. The rearrangement joins TRBV7-2 to TRBJ1-2, with D maybe TRBD1 (5 bases). Trimming removed 5 bases at V and 4 bases at J, with 11 bases between. The CDR3 is made up of 13 amino acids. Germline CDR1 and CDR2: SGHTA and FQGNSA. The DNA of the CDR3 is TGTGCCAGCAGCCCTGACAGAGGCTATGGCTACACCTTC. Its translation is CASSPDRGYGYTF.

The chain has TRBV7-2 and TRBJ2-2; a possible D gene is TRBD2 (6 bases). CDR1 and CDR2 (germline): SGHTA, FQGNSA. The CDR3 runs to 15 residues. V lost 6 bases to trimming and J lost 4 bases, with 15 bases between them. The CDR3: CASSTRRDSTGELFF. The CDR3 coding sequence is TGTGCCAGCAGTACTCGCCGGGACTCCACCGGGGAGCTGTTTTTT. Drawing the rest from reference TRBV7-2 and TRBJ2-2, the complete variable domain is GAGVSQSPSNKVTEKGKDVELRCDPISGHTALYWYRQSLGQGLEFLIYFQGNSAPDKSGLPSDRFSAERTGGSVSTLTIQRTQQEDSAVYLCASSTRRDSTGELFFGEGSRLTVL.

The rearrangement joins TRBV4-2 to TRBJ1-1, with TRBD1 identical over 7 bases. V was clipped by 1 base and J by 2 bases; unmatched bases: 4. Germline assignment: CDR1 LGHNA and CDR2 YNFKEQ. The CDR3 is 15 residues long. The DNA of the CDR3 is TGTGCCAGCAGCCAAGGGGGGACAGCCAACACTGAAGCTTTCTTT. This codes for CASSQGGTANTEAFF.

The chain links TRBV12-2 to TRBJ2-3; TRBD2, the D gene given by the table, was not confirmed from the DNA. TRBV12-2 is a pseudogene locus. The CDR3 loop spans 17 amino acids. As DNA, the CDR3 is TGTGCAAGTCGCCCCCGGGATGAGCCCGGTTGTACAGATACGCAGTATTTT. As protein: CASRPRDEPGCTDTQYF.

The gene calls are TRBV7-2 and TRBJ1-2; D ambiguous. This CDR3 is 13 amino acids long. CDR1 and CDR2 (germline): SGHTA, FQGNSA. Trimming cost V 5 bases and J 8 bases, with 15 bases left between them. The CDR3 reads CASSPSVSQGYTF. CDR3 bases: TGTGCCAGCAGCCCCTCGGTGAGTCAAGGCTACACCTTC.

This chain links TRBV9 with TRBJ2-3; D is ambiguous. The ends were cut back, 4 bases at V and 2 bases at J, with 17 bases in the middle. The germline gives CDR1 SGDLS, CDR2 YYNGEE. The CDR3 is made up of 16 amino acids. CDR3 bases: TGTGCCAGCAGCCGCAAAGCCGCCCCTTCCACAGATACGCAGTATTTT. This translates into CASSRKAAPSTDTQYF.

This clone was seen a single time. This CDR3 is CSVEDYGPDSYEQYF. The CDR3 region has the DNA TGCAGCGTTGAAGATTATGGGCCCGACTCCTACGAGCAGTACTTC. The rearrangement uses TRBV29-1 and TRBJ2-7; D gene ambiguous. Germline CDR1 SQVTM, CDR2 ANQGSEA. The CDR3 is made up of 15 amino acids. V shed 0 bases and J shed 0 bases, with 12 bases lying between them.

The rearrangement uses TRBV29-1 and TRBJ2-5; 12 bases agree with TRBD2. This CDR3 has 13 amino acids. Germline V gene data show CDR1 as SQVTM and CDR2 as ANQGSEA. V trimming: 7 bases; J trimming: 5 bases; junction bases outside the gene matches: 5. CDR3 loop: CSAGGTSGETQYF. As DNA, the CDR3 is TGCAGCGCCGGGGGGACTAGCGGGGAGACCCAGTACTTC.

The chain combines TRBV28 with TRBJ2-7, with 9 bases aligning to TRBD1. After removal of 6 bases from V and 3 bases from J, the junction contained 3 bases not matched to a gene. Germline-derived CDR1 and CDR2 are MDHEN and SYDVKM. The CDR3 runs to 13 residues. The CDR3 DNA reads TGTGCCAGCAGACCGGGACAGGGCTACGAGCAGTACTTC. Its protein product is CASRPGQGYEQYF.

The J gene is TRBJ1-4, the V gene TRBV2; D is unresolved. Trimming pared 1 base from V and 0 bases from J, leaving 9 bases between. CDR3 size: 16 residues. The germline V gene has CDR1 SNHLY and CDR2 FYNNEI. The CDR3 DNA sequence: TGTGCCAGCAGTGAAGGCGGATCGGCAACTAATGAAAAACTGTTTTTT. Translation: CASSEGGSATNEKLFF.

This chain connects TRBV15 to TRBJ2-1; a weak D match, TRBD1 (6 bases). The CDR3 has 14 amino acids. Germline CDR1 reads LNHNV; CDR2 reads YYDKDF (reference sequence). Trimming removed 3 bases at V and 5 bases at J, with 11 bases between. CDR3 DNA sequence: TGTGCCACCAGCAGCCACAGGGTGGACAATGAGCAGTTCTTC. Amino acid sequence: CATSSHRVDNEQFF.

This clone has more than one count but fewer than ten. V is TRBV28 and J is TRBJ1-3; D gene unclear. Trimming left V 5 bases short and J 3 bases short, with 11 bases between. This CDR3 contains 14 residues. Germline V gene data show CDR1 as MDHEN and CDR2 as SYDVKM. Written as DNA, the CDR3 is TGTGCCAGCAGTCCCTCCCACTTTGGAAACACCATATATTTT. Amino acids: CASSPSHFGNTIYF.

In DNA, the CDR3 is TGTGCCAGCAGCTTCCGGACTGACTATGGCTACACCTTC. Translation gives CASSFRTDYGYTF. The gene calls are TRBV21-1 and TRBJ1-2. TRBV21-1 is marked as a pseudogene. This CDR3 has 13 amino acids.

The rearrangement joins TRBV14 to TRBJ1-2; D may be TRBD1 (6 bases). The CDR3 consists of 13 residues. Looked up from germline, CDR1 is SGHDN and CDR2 is FVKESK. Between the trimmed V and J ends, which lost 5 bases and 8 bases, there was a span of 15 bases. The CDR3 region is CASSGNRVGGYTF. DNA for the CDR3: TGTGCCAGCAGCGGGAACAGGGTAGGGGGCTACACCTTC. Using reference TRBV14 and TRBJ1-2 for the parts outside the CDR3, the full variable domain is EAGVTQFPSHSVIEKGQTVTLRCDPISGHDNLYWYRRVMGKEIKFLLHFVKESKQDESGMPNNRFLAERTGGTYSTLKVQPAELEDSGVYFCASSGNRVGGYTFGSGTRLTVV.

The chain links TRBV18 to TRBJ2-7; TRBD2 matches 12 bases. The CDR3 contains 15 residues. The V gene end was trimmed by 2 bases and the J gene end by 7 bases; junction bases not matched to a gene: 6. Germline V gives CDR1 KGHSH, CDR2 LQKENI. The CDR3 sequence: CASSPGTSGPGEQYF. CDR3 in DNA: TGTGCCAGCTCACCAGGGACTAGCGGGCCTGGTGAGCAGTACTTC.

This sequence joins TRBV30 and TRBJ2-1; 8 bases match TRBD1. The CDR3 is 15 amino acids. Germline CDR1 GTSNPN, CDR2 SVGIG (reference sequence). V shed 0 bases and J 4 bases; nucleotides not matched to a gene: 5. Here the CDR3 reads CAWSVGTGDYNEQFF. Written as DNA, the CDR3 is TGTGCCTGGAGTGTAGGGACAGGCGATTACAATGAGCAGTTCTTC. The full variable domain, rest sourced from reference TRBV30 and TRBJ2-1, is SQTIHQWPATLVQPVGSPLSLECTVEGTSNPNLYWYRQAAGRGLQLLFYSVGIGQISSEVPQNLSASRPQDRQFILSSKKLLLSDSGFYLCAWSVGTGDYNEQFFGPGTRLTVL.

This clone has only a few counts. This chain connects TRBV19 to TRBJ1-6; TRBD1 aligns across 8 bases. In germline, CDR1 is LNHDA, CDR2 SQIVND (reference sequence). After removal of 4 bases from V and 7 bases from J, the junction contained 3 bases not matched to a gene. The CDR3 length is 14 residues. CDR3 bases: TGTGCCAGTAGTAAGACAGGGGAGAATTCACCCCTCCACTTT. Translated, it gives CASSKTGENSPLHF.

This chain uses TRBV6-5 with TRBJ2-2, with 7 bases matching TRBD1. This CDR3 has 14 amino acids. Trimming cost V 8 bases and J 4 bases; bases outside gene matches: 7. Germline assignment: CDR1 MNHEY and CDR2 SVGAGI. Here the CDR3 reads CASRVAGGTGELFF. CDR3 bases: TGTGCCAGCCGTGTGGCAGGGGGCACCGGGGAGCTGTTTTTT.

The chain is built from TRBV2 and TRBJ1-2; 7 bases align to TRBD1. The CDR3 loop spans 13 amino acids. From germline, CDR1 is SNHLY and CDR2 FYNNEI. V shed 5 bases, J shed 6 bases, and the junction held 6 bases outside the gene matches. CDR3 amino acids: CASSTPDRDGYTF. Here the CDR3 DNA reads TGTGCCAGCAGTACCCCTGACAGGGATGGCTACACCTTC.

This sequence joins TRBV28 and TRBJ2-3, with 7 nucleotides matching TRBD1. Unmatched junction bases numbered 5, after V lost 5 bases and J lost 0 bases. Germline V gene sequence: CDR1 MDHEN, CDR2 SYDVKM. This CDR3 has 15 amino acids. In nucleotides, the CDR3 is TGTGCCAGCAGTATCACAGGGGTAAGCACAGATACGCAGTATTTT. Protein product: CASSITGVSTDTQYF.

Only a few counts were recorded for this clone. V and J are TRBV28 and TRBJ1-1; D might be TRBD1 (6 bases). The germline CDR1 and CDR2 sequences are MDHEN and SYDVKM. Between the trimmed V and J ends, which lost 5 bases and 3 bases, there was a span of 22 bases. The CDR3 extends over 17 amino acids. The CDR3 spells CASSHKKTGRQHTEAFF. CDR3 bases: TGTGCCAGCAGTCACAAAAAGACAGGCCGCCAGCACACTGAAGCTTTCTTT. Looking up the rest from reference TRBV28 and TRBJ1-1 gives the full variable domain: DVKVTQSSRYLVKRTGEKVFLECVQDMDHENMFWYRQDPGLGLRLIYFSYDVKMKEKGDIPEGYSVSREKKERFSLILESASTNQTSMYLCASSHKKTGRQHTEAFFGQGTRLTVV.

The table lists this clone with a count of one. J is TRBJ2-2 and V is TRBV5-1, with D possibly being TRBD1 (5 bases). The CDR3 spans 13 residues. From germline, CDR1 is SGHRS and CDR2 YFSETQ. Between the trimmed V and J ends, which lost 4 bases and 5 bases, there was a span of 9 bases. The chain's CDR3 is CASSAQGTGELFF. CDR3 in DNA: TGCGCCAGCAGCGCCCAGGGAACCGGGGAGCTGTTTTTT.

The chain employs TRBV5-4 and TRBJ1-6, with TRBD1 as a possible D gene (6 bases). CDR3 length equals 16 residues. The germline CDR1 and CDR2 sequences are SGHNT and YYREEE (reference sequence). V was trimmed by 4 bases and J by 10 bases, leaving 21 bases between them. Here the CDR3 DNA reads TGTGCCAGCAGCCTAAAGACTACAGGGATGAGGTCACCCCTCCACTTT. Its protein product is CASSLKTTGMRSPLHF.

This chain uses TRBV6-5 with TRBJ2-1, with D perhaps TRBD2 (5 bases). Germline values: CDR1 MNHEY, CDR2 SVGAGI. The length of the CDR3 is 12 residues. V was clipped by 7 bases and J by 14 bases, with 18 bases between them. In DNA, the CDR3 is TGTGCCAGCAAAGATTCGGGTACTAGGGAGTTCTTC. Translated, it gives CASKDSGTREFF.

This clone was picked up a small number of times. The chain uses TRBV19 and TRBJ1-1; the D is unclear. The V gene's germline CDR1 is LNHDA and CDR2 SQIVND (reference sequence). The CDR3 totals 13 residues. V lost 4 bases to trimming and J lost 1 base, with 7 bases between them. This CDR3 is CASSSYRNTEAFF. DNA for the CDR3: TGTGCCAGTAGTAGCTACAGGAACACTGAAGCTTTCTTT.